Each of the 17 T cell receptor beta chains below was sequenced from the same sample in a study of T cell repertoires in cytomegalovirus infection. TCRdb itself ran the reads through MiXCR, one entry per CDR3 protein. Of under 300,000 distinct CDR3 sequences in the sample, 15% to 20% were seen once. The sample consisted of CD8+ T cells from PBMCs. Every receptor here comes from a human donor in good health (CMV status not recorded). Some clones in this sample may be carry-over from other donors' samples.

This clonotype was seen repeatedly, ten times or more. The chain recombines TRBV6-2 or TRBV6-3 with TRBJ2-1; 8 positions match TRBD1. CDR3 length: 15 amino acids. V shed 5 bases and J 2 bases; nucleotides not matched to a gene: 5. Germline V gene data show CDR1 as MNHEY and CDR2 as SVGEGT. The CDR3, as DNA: TGTGCCAGCAGTGTGCAGGGGGCGGCCTACAATGAGCAGTTCTTC. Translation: CASSVQGAAYNEQFF.

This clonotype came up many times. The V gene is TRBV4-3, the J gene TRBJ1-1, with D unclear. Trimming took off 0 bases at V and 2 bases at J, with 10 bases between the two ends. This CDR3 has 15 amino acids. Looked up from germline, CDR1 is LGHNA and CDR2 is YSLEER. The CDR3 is CASSQDFSPNTEAFF. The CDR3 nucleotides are TGCGCCAGCAGCCAAGATTTCTCACCCAACACTGAAGCTTTCTTT.

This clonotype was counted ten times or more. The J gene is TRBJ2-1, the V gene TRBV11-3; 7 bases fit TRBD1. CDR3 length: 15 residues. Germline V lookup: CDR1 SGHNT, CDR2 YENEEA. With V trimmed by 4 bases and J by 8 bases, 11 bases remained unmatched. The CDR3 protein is CASSSRDSRKDEQFF. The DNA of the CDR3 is TGTGCCAGCAGCTCCCGGGACAGCCGTAAAGATGAGCAGTTCTTC.

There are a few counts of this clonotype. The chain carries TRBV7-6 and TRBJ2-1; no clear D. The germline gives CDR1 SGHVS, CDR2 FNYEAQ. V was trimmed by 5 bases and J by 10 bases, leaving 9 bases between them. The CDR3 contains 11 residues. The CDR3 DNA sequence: TGTGCCAGCAGCCATCGAGGAGAGCAGTTCTTC. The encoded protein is CASSHRGEQFF.

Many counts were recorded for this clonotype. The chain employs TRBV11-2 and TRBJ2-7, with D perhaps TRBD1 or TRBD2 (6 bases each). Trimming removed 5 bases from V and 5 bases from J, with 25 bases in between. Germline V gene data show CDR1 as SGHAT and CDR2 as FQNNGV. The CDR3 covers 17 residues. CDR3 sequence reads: CASSPRGQLAGEDEQYF. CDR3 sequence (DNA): TGTGCCAGCAGCCCGCGGGGACAATTGGCAGGGGAAGACGAGCAGTACTTC.

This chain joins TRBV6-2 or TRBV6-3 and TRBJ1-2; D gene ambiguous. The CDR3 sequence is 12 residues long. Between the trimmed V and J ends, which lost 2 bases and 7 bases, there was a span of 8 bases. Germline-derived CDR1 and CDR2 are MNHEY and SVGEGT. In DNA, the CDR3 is TGTGCCAGCAGTTACGGTGCCAGTGGCTACACCTTC. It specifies CASSYGASGYTF.

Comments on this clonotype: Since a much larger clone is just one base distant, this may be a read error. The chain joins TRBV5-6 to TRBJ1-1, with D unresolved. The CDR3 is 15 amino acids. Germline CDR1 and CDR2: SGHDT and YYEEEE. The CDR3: CASSLAPYQNTKAFF. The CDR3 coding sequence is TGTGCCAGCAGCTTGGCGCCGTACCAGAACACTAAAGCTTTCTTT.

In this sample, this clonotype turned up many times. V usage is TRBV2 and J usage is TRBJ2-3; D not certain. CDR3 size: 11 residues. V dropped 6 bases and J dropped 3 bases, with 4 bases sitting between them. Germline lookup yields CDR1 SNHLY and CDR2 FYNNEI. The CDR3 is CASSETDTQYF. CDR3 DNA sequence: TGTGCCAGCAGCGAAACAGATACGCAGTATTTT.

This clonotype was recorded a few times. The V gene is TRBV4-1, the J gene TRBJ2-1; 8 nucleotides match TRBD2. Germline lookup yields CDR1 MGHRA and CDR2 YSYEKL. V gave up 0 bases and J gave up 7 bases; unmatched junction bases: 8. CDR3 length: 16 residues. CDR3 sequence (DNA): TGCGCCAGCAGCCAAGAAGAGAACGGGGGGGCAAATGAGCAGTTCTTC. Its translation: CASSQEENGGANEQFF.

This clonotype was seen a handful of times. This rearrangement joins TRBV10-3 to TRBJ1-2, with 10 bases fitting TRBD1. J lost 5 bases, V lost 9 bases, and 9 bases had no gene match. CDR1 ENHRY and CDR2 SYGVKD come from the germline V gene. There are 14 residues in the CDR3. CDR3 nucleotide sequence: TGTGCCATTGGGACAGGGGATGGAGATTATGGCTACACCTTC. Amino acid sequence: CAIGTGDGDYGYTF.

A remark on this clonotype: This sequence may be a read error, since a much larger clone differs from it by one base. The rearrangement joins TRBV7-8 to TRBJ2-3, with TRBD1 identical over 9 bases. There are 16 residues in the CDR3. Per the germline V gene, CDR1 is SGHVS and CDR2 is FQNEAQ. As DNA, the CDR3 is TGTGCCAGCAGCGCCCACCGGGACAGGGATAGAGATACGCAGAATTTT. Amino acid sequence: CASSAHRDRDRDTQNF.

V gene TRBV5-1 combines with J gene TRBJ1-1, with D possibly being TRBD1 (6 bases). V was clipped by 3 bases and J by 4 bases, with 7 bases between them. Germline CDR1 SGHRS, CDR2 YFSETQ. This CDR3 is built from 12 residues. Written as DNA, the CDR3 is TGCGCCAGCAGCTCGGACAGCACTGAAGCTTTCTTT. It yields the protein CASSSDSTEAFF. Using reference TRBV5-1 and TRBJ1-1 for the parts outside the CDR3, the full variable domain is KAGVTQTPRYLIKTRGQQVTLSCSPISGHRSVSWYQQTPGQGLQFLFEYFSETQRNKGNFPGRFSGRQFSNSRSEMNVSTLELGDSALYLCASSSDSTEAFFGQGTRLTVV.

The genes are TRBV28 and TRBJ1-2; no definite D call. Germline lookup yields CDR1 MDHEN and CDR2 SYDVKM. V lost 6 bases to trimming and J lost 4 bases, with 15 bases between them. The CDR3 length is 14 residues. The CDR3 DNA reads TGTGCCAGCAGCTACGGTGGGAGCGGCTATGGCTACACCTTC. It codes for CASSYGGSGYGYTF.

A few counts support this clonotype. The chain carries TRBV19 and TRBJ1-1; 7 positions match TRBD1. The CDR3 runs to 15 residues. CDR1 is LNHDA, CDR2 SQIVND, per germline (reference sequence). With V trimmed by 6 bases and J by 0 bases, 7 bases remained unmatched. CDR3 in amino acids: CASRYPGTVNTEAFF. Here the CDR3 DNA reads TGTGCCAGTAGATATCCCGGGACAGTGAACACTGAAGCTTTCTTT.

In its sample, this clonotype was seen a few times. CDR3 DNA: TGTGCCAGCAGTAGACCGATGGACTTCACAGATACGCAGTATTTT. Protein sequence: CASSRPMDFTDTQYF. V is TRBV6-2 or TRBV6-3 and J is TRBJ2-3, with D possibly being TRBD2 (5 bases). The CDR3 length is 15 residues. Germline V gene lookup returns CDR1 MNHEY and CDR2 SVGEGT. The ends were cut back, 5 bases at V and 2 bases at J, with 14 bases in the middle.

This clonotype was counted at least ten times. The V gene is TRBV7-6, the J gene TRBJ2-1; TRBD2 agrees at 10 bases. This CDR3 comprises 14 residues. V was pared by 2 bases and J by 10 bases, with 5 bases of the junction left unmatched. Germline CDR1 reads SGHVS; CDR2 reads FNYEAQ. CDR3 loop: CASSLLAGAREQFF. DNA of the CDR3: TGTGCCAGCAGCTTACTAGCGGGGGCCAGGGAGCAGTTCTTC.

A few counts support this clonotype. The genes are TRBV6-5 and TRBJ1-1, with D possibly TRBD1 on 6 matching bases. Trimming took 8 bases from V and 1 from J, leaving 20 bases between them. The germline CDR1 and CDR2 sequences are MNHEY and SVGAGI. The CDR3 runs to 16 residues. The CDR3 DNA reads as TGTGCCAGCGTATTTTCCTTGGGACAACCGAACACTGAAGCTTTCTTT. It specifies CASVFSLGQPNTEAFF.